These 5 T cell receptor beta chains were sequenced from one sample in a study of CD8 T cells in Susac syndrome. The RNA input was 0.5 to 1 ug, and it was reverse transcribed with random hexamers. Using its own MiXCR run on the immunoSEQ multiplex PCR reads, TCRdb lists one record per CDR3 protein. The sample carries 150,000 to 200,000 distinct CDR3 sequences, 90% to 95% recorded once. Sequencing input: CD4+ T cells from PBMCs. Receptors were obtained from a human donor in good health.

The chain recombines TRBV19 with TRBJ2-5; TRBD2 matches 8 bases. The J segment lost 4 bases and the V segment lost 11 bases, leaving 3 bases of the junction unmatched. Germline V CDR1 and CDR2: LNHDA, SQIVND (reference sequence). This CDR3 contains 11 residues. CDR3 region: CAATSGETQYF. CDR3 DNA sequence: TGTGCCGCTACTAGCGGAGAGACCCAGTACTTC.

The chain carries TRBV6-1 and TRBJ2-1; D perhaps matches TRBD2 (6 bases). CDR1 is MNHNS and CDR2 is SASEGT in the germline V gene. This CDR3 comprises 15 residues. V lost 1 base to trimming and J lost 7 bases, with 14 bases between them. The CDR3 sequence: CASSEVGGYRNEQFF. The CDR3 DNA sequence: TGTGCCAGCAGTGAAGTCGGAGGGTATAGGAATGAGCAGTTCTTC.

CDR3 loop: CAWGHQETQYF. The CDR3 nucleotides are TGTGCCTGGGGGCACCAAGAGACCCAGTACTTC. The chain uses TRBV30 and TRBJ2-5; D is undetermined. The CDR3 has 11 amino acids. CDR1 GTSNPN and CDR2 SVGIG come from the germline V gene (reference sequence). Trimming stripped 5 bases from V and 0 bases from J, with 4 bases between.

The V call is TRBV9, the J call TRBJ1-5; unclear D gene. CDR1 is SGDLS and CDR2 is YYNGEE in the germline V gene. Trimming removed 0 bases from V and 7 bases from J, with 11 bases in between. The CDR3 extends over 14 amino acids. The CDR3 spells CASSVDGANQPQHF. The CDR3 DNA is TGTGCCAGCAGCGTAGACGGTGCAAACCAGCCCCAGCATTTT.

This clonotype was recorded once. The V and J genes are TRBV29-1 and TRBJ2-3; 9 bases align to TRBD2. Germline V lookup: CDR1 SQVTM, CDR2 ANQGSEA. The V gene end was trimmed by 1 base and the J gene end by 2 bases; junction bases not matched to a gene: 4. CDR3 size: 15 residues. The CDR3 DNA sequence: TGCAGCGTTGAAGGGTCTAGCGGGGCCACAGATACGCAGTATTTT. This codes for CSVEGSSGATDTQYF.